The next 21 T cell receptor beta chains were all read from a single sample in a study of blood T cell repertoires in COVID-19. Sequenced by immunoSEQ multiplex PCR; TCRdb stores in-frame clones only, minus some. The sample yields 200,000 or so clones, approximately 87% seen once. What was sequenced was peripheral blood. The source is a person between 70 and 80 years old with COVID-19, enrolled during active disease.

This clone was counted only a few times. The gene calls are TRBV7-2 and TRBJ2-2, with a possible D match to TRBD2 (5 bases). The CDR3 loop spans 16 amino acids. The germline V and J ends were trimmed by 5 bases and 4 bases, with 17 bases remaining between them. The germline V gene has CDR1 SGHTA and CDR2 FQGNSA. CDR3 in DNA: TGTGCCAGCAGCGCTTTACCGGGAAGGAGCACCGGGGAGCTGTTTTTT. Its protein product is CASSALPGRSTGELFF.

This clone was recorded once. The chain employs TRBV6-4 and TRBJ2-3; D uncertain. Looked up from germline, CDR1 is MRHNA and CDR2 is SNTAGT. Trimming pared 2 bases from V and 2 bases from J, leaving 5 bases between. This CDR3 contains 13 residues. For the CDR3, the DNA is TGTGCCAGCAGTGACAGACTCACAGATACGCAGTATTTT. Its protein is CASSDRLTDTQYF.

This sequence joins TRBV6-5 and TRBJ2-7, with D possibly being TRBD1 (5 bases). Germline-derived CDR1 and CDR2 are MNHEY and SVGAGI. CDR3 size: 13 residues. V lost 3 bases to trimming and J lost 2 bases, with 8 bases between them. CDR3 coding DNA: TGTGCCAGCAGTTATCGACAGACCTACGAGCAGTACTTC. Protein product: CASSYRQTYEQYF.

The rearrangement joins TRBV9 to TRBJ2-2, with a weak D call TRBD2 (6 bases). The germline V gene encodes CDR1 SGDLS and CDR2 YYNGEE. V was trimmed by 4 bases and J by 5 bases, leaving 9 bases between them. The CDR3 is made up of 13 amino acids. The CDR3 sequence is CASSRLATGELFF. The CDR3 DNA sequence: TGTGCCAGCAGCCGGCTAGCGACCGGGGAGCTGTTTTTT.

This clone was picked up a small number of times. The V call is TRBV19, the J call TRBJ1-5; 10 bases match TRBD1. V was pared by 4 bases and J by 2 bases, with 8 bases of the junction left unmatched. The CDR3 contains 17 residues. Germline loops: CDR1 LNHDA, CDR2 SQIVND (reference sequence). The CDR3 loop is CASSKRQGAGGNQPQHF. CDR3 nucleotide sequence: TGTGCCAGTAGTAAACGACAGGGGGCAGGAGGCAATCAGCCCCAGCATTTT.

The CDR3 protein is CASSLAGQREAFF. In DNA, the CDR3 is TGTGCCAGCAGCTTAGCGGGGCAGAGGGAAGCTTTCTTT. This sequence joins TRBV7-3 and TRBJ1-1; maybe TRBD1 (5 bases). V was cut by 2 bases and J by 8 bases, with 12 bases left in between. CDR1 and CDR2 (germline): SGHTA, FQGTGA. This CDR3 contains 13 residues.

CDR3 sequence (DNA): TGTGCCAGCAGTGGGGCAGGGGGGAACACTGAAGCTTTCTTT. As protein: CASSGAGGNTEAFF. The chain combines TRBV2 with TRBJ1-1; 7 bases align to TRBD1. CDR3 length: 14 amino acids. The J segment lost 1 base and the V segment lost 4 bases, leaving 3 bases of the junction unmatched. The germline V gene has CDR1 SNHLY and CDR2 FYNNEI.

The chain uses TRBV5-4 and TRBJ1-3; no clear D. CDR1 and CDR2 from the germline V gene are SGHNT and YYREEE (reference sequence). The CDR3 loop spans 16 amino acids. V lost 3 bases to trimming and J lost 0 bases, with 13 bases between them. CDR3 region: CASSSRGTYSGNTIYF. CDR3 bases: TGTGCCAGCAGCTCCCGAGGTACTTACTCTGGAAACACCATATATTTT. The variable domain in full, with the rest retrieved from reference TRBV5-4 and TRBJ1-3, is ETGVTQSPTHLIKTRGQQVTLRCSSQSGHNTVSWYQQALGQGPQFIFQYYREEENGRGNFPPRFSGLQFPNYSSELNVNALELDDSALYLCASSSRGTYSGNTIYFGEGSWLTVV.

The chain joins TRBV7-3 to TRBJ2-4; 8 bases are shared with TRBD2. CDR1 is SGHTA, CDR2 FQGTGA, per germline. The trim removed 3 bases at V and 3 bases at J, leaving 7 bases unmatched. This CDR3 is built from 16 residues. This CDR3 is CASSLGVGLGKNIQYF. The DNA of the CDR3 is TGTGCCAGCAGCTTGGGAGTGGGACTAGGCAAAAACATTCAGTACTTC.

The chain uses TRBV28 and TRBJ1-5, with TRBD1 as a possible D gene (6 bases). V was pared by 8 bases and J by 1 base, with 15 bases between. This CDR3 region has 15 residues. The germline V gene encodes CDR1 MDHEN and CDR2 SYDVKM. In DNA form, the CDR3 reads TGTGCCAGCGCCAATAGGGGGGGGAGCAATCAGCCCCAGCATTTT. The encoded protein is CASANRGGSNQPQHF.

A few counts support this clone. This chain connects TRBV19 to TRBJ1-2, with 7 nucleotides matching TRBD1. The V gene's germline CDR1 is LNHDA and CDR2 SQIVND (reference sequence). The CDR3 covers 13 residues. The trim removed 7 bases at V and 8 bases at J, leaving 10 bases unmatched. The CDR3 reads CASTRQGSWGYTF. In nucleotides, the CDR3 is TGTGCCAGTACAAGACAGGGCTCTTGGGGCTACACCTTC.

V and J are TRBV20-1 and TRBJ1-3; D is undetermined. V was cut by 3 bases and J by 2 bases, with 17 bases left in between. Germline V lookup: CDR1 DFQATT, CDR2 SNEGSKA (reference sequence). The CDR3 loop spans 16 amino acids. The CDR3 nucleotides are TGCAGTGCTAGTACAGTCAGGTCTCATCCTGGAAACACCATATATTTT. Protein sequence: CSASTVRSHPGNTIYF.

The V call is TRBV2, the J call TRBJ2-6, with 9 positions matching TRBD1. The CDR3 contains 15 residues. V was clipped by 6 bases and J by 4 bases; unmatched bases: 4. Germline V lookup: CDR1 SNHLY, CDR2 FYNNEI. The CDR3 bases are TGTGCCAGCAGGGGGACAGGGCTCGGGGCCAACGTCCTGACTTTC. Its translation: CASRGTGLGANVLTF.

This clone was recorded only once. The J gene is TRBJ1-5, the V gene TRBV6-1, with D possibly matching TRBD1 (5 bases). This CDR3 is 15 amino acids long. With 2 bases removed from V and 6 bases from J, the gap between germline ends came to 14 bases. From germline, CDR1 is MNHNS and CDR2 SASEGT. The CDR3 loop is CASSELSGGFQPQHF. In DNA, the CDR3 is TGTGCCAGCAGTGAATTGAGCGGGGGTTTTCAGCCCCAGCATTTT.

The V and J genes are TRBV28 and TRBJ2-7; 8 bases match TRBD1. From germline, CDR1 is MDHEN and CDR2 SYDVKM. There are 15 residues in the CDR3. The ends lost 7 bases at V and 6 bases at J; junction bases unmatched: 14. As DNA, the CDR3 is TGTGCCAGCACCCGGCTACGAAATACAGGGGGCGAGCAGTACTTC. It specifies CASTRLRNTGGEQYF. Combining the CDR3 with reference TRBV28 and TRBJ2-7 gives the whole variable domain DVKVTQSSRYLVKRTGEKVFLECVQDMDHENMFWYRQDPGLGLRLIYFSYDVKMKEKGDIPEGYSVSREKKERFSLILESASTNQTSMYLCASTRLRNTGGEQYFGPGTRLTVT.

Written as DNA, the CDR3 is TGTGCCAGCGGAGTGGAATTCCGGGGAGGGCAGTTCTTC. Protein sequence: CASGVEFRGGQFF. This rearrangement joins TRBV6-5 to TRBJ2-1; D is perhaps TRBD2 (6 bases). Germline V gene data show CDR1 as MNHEY and CDR2 as SVGAGI. This CDR3 region has 13 residues. V shed 8 bases and J shed 12 bases, with 20 bases lying between them.

V gene TRBV27 combines with J gene TRBJ1-4; D not certain. V was pared by 5 bases and J by 7 bases, with 11 bases between. Germline lookup yields CDR1 MNHEY and CDR2 SMNVEV (reference sequence). The CDR3 has 13 residues. In DNA, the CDR3 is TGTGCCAGCAGTAGACGGGTGGGTGAAAAACTGTTTTTT. Translation gives CASSRRVGEKLFF. The whole variable domain, filled in from reference TRBV27 and TRBJ1-4, reads EAQVTQNPRYLITVTGKKLTVTCSQNMNHEYMSWYRQDPGLGLRQIYYSMNVEVTDKGDVPEGYKVSRKEKRNFPLILESPSPNQTSLYFCASSRRVGEKLFFGSGTQLSVL.

This chain uses TRBV18 with TRBJ2-7, with TRBD1 as a possible D gene (6 bases). The germline V gene encodes CDR1 KGHSH and CDR2 LQKENI. There are 13 residues in the CDR3. V gave up 2 bases and J gave up 6 bases, with 11 bases separating them. The CDR3 bases are TGTGCCAGCTCACCAGCAGGGGCCTCCGAGCAGTACTTC. It specifies CASSPAGASEQYF.

The chain is built from TRBV4-3 and TRBJ1-4; weak D call: TRBD1 (5 bases). The CDR3 length is 16 residues. V lost 2 bases, J lost 7 bases, and 17 bases lay in between. Germline CDR1 reads LGHNA; CDR2 reads YSLEER. In DNA form, the CDR3 reads TGCGCCAGCAGCCAAAAAGAGACGGGGGTAGGTGAAAAACTGTTTTTT. This gives the protein CASSQKETGVGEKLFF.

The chain carries TRBV5-1 and TRBJ2-7, with 12 bases matching TRBD2. The CDR3 consists of 17 residues. Germline V gene data show CDR1 as SGHRS and CDR2 as YFSETQ. After removal of 3 bases from V and 0 bases from J, the junction contained 7 bases not matched to a gene. The CDR3, as DNA: TGCGCCAGCAGCTCCGGACTAGCGGGGACTATCTCCTACGAGCAGTACTTC. Translating it yields CASSSGLAGTISYEQYF.

The chain joins TRBV2 to TRBJ2-2, with D tentatively TRBD1 (5 bases). Germline-derived CDR1 and CDR2 are SNHLY and FYNNEI. The CDR3 has 20 residues. V gave up 1 base and J gave up 2 bases, with 23 bases separating them. The CDR3 protein is CASSEGSGLLRRQNTGELFF. The DNA of the CDR3 is TGTGCCAGCAGTGAAGGGTCAGGGCTCCTCCGCCGGCAAAACACCGGGGAGCTGTTTTTT.